Listed here are 9 T cell receptor beta chains from one sample, sequenced in a study of blood T cell repertoires in COVID-19. Generated by immunoSEQ multiplex PCR, the TCRdb table keeps only in-frame clones and is missing some. Found here are roughly 330,000 clones, around 83% of them singletons; the top ten hold roughly 1.1%. The sequencing input was peripheral blood. These receptors all stem from a woman aged 50 to 60 with acute or convalescent COVID-19.

The chain uses TRBV18 and TRBJ1-2; D may be TRBD1 (6 bases). Germline CDR1 KGHSH, CDR2 LQKENI. This CDR3 has 12 amino acids. The germline V and J ends were trimmed by 6 bases and 6 bases, with 11 bases remaining between them. This chain's CDR3 is CASSLDSDGYTF. The CDR3 DNA sequence: TGTGCCAGCTCCCTGGACAGCGATGGCTACACCTTC.

Points on this clone: This specimen includes other DNA sequences encoding the same CDR3. The rearrangement uses TRBV9 and TRBJ1-1; D unclear. This CDR3 contains 13 residues. Looked up from germline, CDR1 is SGDLS and CDR2 is YYNGEE. Trimming removed 4 bases at V and 2 bases at J, with 9 bases between. CDR3 nucleotide sequence: TGTGCCAGCAGCCCCTCGGGTAACACTGAAGCTTTCTTT. This encodes CASSPSGNTEAFF.

V gene TRBV5-4 combines with J gene TRBJ2-1, with TRBD2 matching over 8 bases. The length of the CDR3 is 14 residues. With V trimmed by 5 bases and J by 4 bases, 5 bases remained unmatched. The germline gives CDR1 SGHNT, CDR2 YYREEE (reference sequence). Written as DNA, the CDR3 is TGTGCCAGCAGGACAGCGGGGGTATACAATGAGCAGTTCTTC. Its protein is CASRTAGVYNEQFF.

The genes are TRBV5-1 and TRBJ2-7; no definite D call. Germline V gene data show CDR1 as SGHRS and CDR2 as YFSETQ. CDR3 length equals 13 residues. Trimming took 1 base from V and 2 from J, leaving 7 bases between them. CDR3 nucleotides: TGCGCCAGCAGCTTGACAGAGACCTACGAGCAGTACTTC. Protein sequence: CASSLTETYEQYF. Based on the CDR3 plus reference TRBV5-1 and TRBJ2-7, the full variable domain is KAGVTQTPRYLIKTRGQQVTLSCSPISGHRSVSWYQQTPGQGLQFLFEYFSETQRNKGNFPGRFSGRQFSNSRSEMNVSTLELGDSALYLCASSLTETYEQYFGPGTRLTVT.

The chain links TRBV19 to TRBJ2-5; 9 nucleotides align to TRBD2. Trimming took 2 bases from V and 2 from J; bases not matched to a gene: 6. Germline V gene lookup returns CDR1 LNHDA and CDR2 SQIVND (reference sequence). This CDR3 has 16 residues. CDR3 DNA sequence: TGTGCCAGTAGTATATCAGAGCGGGGGGTGCAAGAGACCCAGTACTTC. Residues: CASSISERGVQETQYF.

The chain is built from TRBV5-1 and TRBJ2-1, with D maybe TRBD1 (6 bases). Trimming left V 4 bases short and J 0 bases short, with 11 bases between. Germline assignment: CDR1 SGHRS and CDR2 YFSETQ. The CDR3 spans 15 residues. CDR3: CASSGQKSSYNEQFF. CDR3 DNA sequence: TGCGCCAGCAGCGGACAGAAAAGCTCCTACAATGAGCAGTTCTTC.

The chain carries TRBV6-5 and TRBJ1-2, with TRBD1 matching over 7 bases. Looked up from germline, CDR1 is MNHEY and CDR2 is SVGAGI. This CDR3 has 14 amino acids. The ends lost 5 bases at V and 2 bases at J; junction bases unmatched: 5. As DNA, the CDR3 is TGTGCCAGCAGTCGGGACAGCGTAAACTATGGCTACACCTTC. Encoded protein: CASSRDSVNYGYTF.

This chain connects TRBV10-3 to TRBJ1-1; D remains unclear. This CDR3 has 12 amino acids. Germline lookup yields CDR1 ENHRY and CDR2 SYGVKD. V lost 3 bases to trimming and J lost 7 bases, with 9 bases between them. The CDR3, as DNA: TGTGCCATCAGTGATAGTCAGCGTGAAGCTTTCTTT. This encodes CAISDSQREAFF.

The rearrangement joins TRBV24-1 to TRBJ1-2, with 8 bases that match TRBD1. CDR3 length: 13 amino acids. CDR1 and CDR2 from the germline V gene are KGHDR and SFDVKD. V dropped 4 bases and J dropped 7; count of bases not matched to a gene: 4. The CDR3 region has the DNA TGTGCCACCAGTGACCCGACAGGGGCTGGCTACACCTTC. As protein: CATSDPTGAGYTF.